These T cell receptor beta chains were read from a single sample in a study of blood T cell repertoires in COVID-19. Profiling relied on immunoSEQ multiplex PCR, and the TCRdb table lists in-frame clones only, not all of them. The data show roughly 320,000 clones, around 87% seen once. Sequenced material: peripheral blood. The receptors derive from a man between 65 and 85 years old with acute or convalescent COVID-19. Both conserved end residues are part of each CDR3. D genes are given only for firm matches. Some rows mark clone size as missing; the rest say once, few, many or name a class of expanded clone.

j_call | d_call | clone_size | v_call | cdr3_aa | cdr3_nt
TRBJ2-1 | TRBD2 | - | TRBV7-6 | CASSPGLAGGGNEQFF | TGTGCCAGCAGCCCCGGACTAGCGGGGGGGGGCAATGAGCAGTTCTTC
TRBJ1-2 | TRBD1 | - | TRBV28 | CASSLGGTGGNGYTF | TGTGCCAGCAGTTTAGGGGGGACAGGGGGGAATGGCTACACCTTC
TRBJ1-1 | TRBD1 | - | TRBV5-1 | CASSQGQGGTEAFF | TGCGCCAGCAGCCAAGGACAGGGGGGGACTGAAGCTTTCTTT
TRBJ1-4 | - | - | TRBV6-1 | CASSDREGEKLFF | TGTGCCAGCAGTGACAGGGAGGGTGAAAAACTGTTTTTT
TRBJ2-1 | TRBD1 | - | TRBV6-2/TRBV6-3 | CASSYSGGRVRLDEQFF | TGTGCCAGCAGTTACTCAGGGGGCAGGGTCCGGCTTGATGAGCAGTTCTTC
TRBJ2-7 | TRBD1 | - | TRBV5-5 | CASSLDRQGTYEQYF | TGTGCCAGCAGCTTGGACCGACAGGGCACCTACGAGCAGTACTTC
TRBJ1-2 | - | - | TRBV4-3 | CASSRTEGGIHYGYTF | TGCGCCAGCAGCCGTACCGAGGGTGGAATCCACTATGGCTACACCTTC
TRBJ1-4 | TRBD1 | once | TRBV5-1 | CASSALTGANEKLFF | TGCGCCAGCAGCGCGCTGACAGGGGCTAATGAAAAACTGTTTTTT
TRBJ2-7 | - | - | TRBV12-3/TRBV12-4 | CASSLGRQYEQYF | TGTGCCAGCAGTTTAGGGAGACAGTACGAGCAGTACTTC
TRBJ2-2 | TRBD2 | - | TRBV4-2 | CASSQPGLAGGRASGELFF | TGTGCCAGCAGCCAACCGGGACTAGCGGGAGGACGGGCATCCGGGGAGCTGTTTTTT
TRBJ1-1 | TRBD1 | - | TRBV2 | CASSRGLGAFF | TGTGCCAGCAGCAGGGGGTTGGGAGCTTTCTTT
TRBJ2-5 | TRBD2 | - | TRBV5-1 | CASSLSGTNKETQYF | TGCGCCAGCAGTCTCTCCGGGACTAACAAAGAGACCCAGTACTTC
TRBJ2-2 | TRBD1 | once | TRBV2 | CASSGQGTGELFF | TGTGCCAGCAGTGGACAGGGGACCGGGGAGCTGTTTTTT
TRBJ2-5 | - | - | TRBV9 | CASTDNQETQYF | TGTGCCAGCACGGACAACCAAGAGACCCAGTACTTC
TRBJ1-2 | - | - | TRBV19 | CATRVRYGYTF | TGTGCCACTAGGGTGCGGTATGGCTACACCTTC
TRBJ1-2 | - | - | TRBV12-3/TRBV12-4 | CASSTGTYGYTF | TGTGCCAGCAGTACAGGGACCTATGGCTACACCTTC
TRBJ2-7 | - | once | TRBV28 | CASSSDPGGLYEQYF | TGTGCCAGCAGTTCAGACCCCGGGGGGCTCTACGAGCAGTACTTC
TRBJ1-1 | - | - | TRBV28 | CASSFWGGTEAFF | TGTGCCAGCAGTTTTTGGGGGGGCACTGAAGCTTTCTTT
TRBJ2-5 | TRBD1 | - | TRBV23-1 | CARQGGETQYF | TGCGCCAGACAGGGGGGAGAGACCCAGTACTTC
TRBJ1-1 | TRBD1 | - | TRBV27 | CASSPHRGGNTEAFF | TGTGCCAGCAGTCCTCACAGGGGAGGGAACACTGAAGCTTTCTTT